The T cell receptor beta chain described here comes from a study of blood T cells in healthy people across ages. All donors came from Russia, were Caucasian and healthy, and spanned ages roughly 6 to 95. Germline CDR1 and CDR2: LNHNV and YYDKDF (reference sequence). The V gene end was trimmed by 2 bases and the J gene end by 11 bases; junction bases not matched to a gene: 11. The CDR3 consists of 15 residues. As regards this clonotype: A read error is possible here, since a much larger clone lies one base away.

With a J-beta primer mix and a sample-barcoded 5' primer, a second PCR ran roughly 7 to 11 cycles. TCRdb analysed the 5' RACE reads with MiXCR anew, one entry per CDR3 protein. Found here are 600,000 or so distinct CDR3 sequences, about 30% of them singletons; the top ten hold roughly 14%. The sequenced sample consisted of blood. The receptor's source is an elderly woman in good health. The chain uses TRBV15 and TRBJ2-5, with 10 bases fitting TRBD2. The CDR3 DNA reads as TGTGCCACCAGCAGAAGGACTAGCGGAATCTACAAGCAGTACTTC. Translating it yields CATSRRTSGIYKQYF.